The rows below give T cell receptor beta chains drawn from one sample of a study of blood T cell repertoires in COVID-19. The repertoire was sequenced with immunoSEQ multiplex PCR; TCRdb's copy has only in-frame clones and lacks some. The table shows a few hundred thousand clones, with about 89% occurring only once. The sequenced sample was peripheral blood. The receptors come from a man aged 25-40 years with acute or convalescent COVID-19. CDR3s include the opening cysteine and the closing phenylalanine or tryptophan.

V gene	J gene	CDR3 protein
TRBV28	TRBJ1-1	CASRLRQAEAFF
TRBV5-6	TRBJ2-7	CASSLTVGAEQYF
TRBV27	TRBJ2-3	CASNSLSTGVLTDTQYF
TRBV28	TRBJ1-5	CASSLVGGAYSNQPQHF
TRBV30	TRBJ1-2	CAWSAEGWGGYTF
TRBV6-5	TRBJ1-2	CASGAGYGYTF
TRBV5-5	TRBJ1-2	CASSFGRTANYGYTF
TRBV6-5	TRBJ2-2	CASSITPTGELFF
TRBV2	TRBJ2-1	CASSEAPGRISWFF
TRBV5-4	TRBJ2-1	CASSRGLAGGINEQFF
TRBV5-4	TRBJ2-3	CASSYLAGGLGDTQYF
TRBV12-3/TRBV12-4	TRBJ1-2	CASSSASDYGYTF
TRBV30	TRBJ2-2	CAWSVRPGELFF
TRBV27	TRBJ2-5	CASSFQGVRETQYF